The source of this TCR beta chain is a study of T cells after yellow fever vaccination. Study-wide results and limits: Reappearance after the booster was seen for most primary-vaccination clones, at 95% to 96% CD4 and 80% to 90% CD8. Across the CD4 and CD8 compartments, a small share of clonotypes was present in both.

A 5'RACE template-switching step, the method used to make TCR cDNA, added a universal primer site and UMIs. TCRdb re-called the 5' RACE reads with MiXCR, one entry per CDR3 protein. The top ten hold about 38% of the sample, which has roughly 27,000 distinct CDR3 sequences, about 5% seen once. The ends were cut back, 2 bases at V and 4 bases at J, with 12 bases in the middle. This CDR3 is 16 amino acids long. Germline V gives CDR1 LGHNA, CDR2 YNFKEQ. This clonotype has a count of ten or more. The antigen is not known. The material sequenced was CD8+ T cells sorted from PBMCs, taken 10 days after the yellow fever booster vaccination. The clonotype comes from a man between 25 and 39 years old who received the YFV17D yellow fever vaccine. The chain couples TRBV4-2 to TRBJ2-6; a weak D match, TRBD1 (6 bases). CDR3 nucleotides: TGTGCCAGCAGCCAAACACAGGGATCCGGGGCCAACGTCCTGACTTTC. It specifies CASSQTQGSGANVLTF.